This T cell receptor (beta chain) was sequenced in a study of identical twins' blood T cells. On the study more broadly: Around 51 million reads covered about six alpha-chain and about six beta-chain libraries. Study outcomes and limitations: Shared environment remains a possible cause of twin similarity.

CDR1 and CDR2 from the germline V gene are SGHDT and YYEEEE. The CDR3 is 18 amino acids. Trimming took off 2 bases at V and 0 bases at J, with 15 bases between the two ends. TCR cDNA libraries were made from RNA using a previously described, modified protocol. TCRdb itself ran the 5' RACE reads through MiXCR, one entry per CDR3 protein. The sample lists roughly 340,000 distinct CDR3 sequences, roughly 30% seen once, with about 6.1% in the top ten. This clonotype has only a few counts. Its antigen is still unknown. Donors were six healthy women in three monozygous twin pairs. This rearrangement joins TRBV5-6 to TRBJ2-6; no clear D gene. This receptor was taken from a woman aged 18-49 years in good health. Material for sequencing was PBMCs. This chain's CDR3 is CASSFAVSVSSGANVLTF. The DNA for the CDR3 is TGTGCCAGCAGCTTCGCGGTTTCGGTCAGCTCTGGGGCCAACGTCCTGACTTTC.